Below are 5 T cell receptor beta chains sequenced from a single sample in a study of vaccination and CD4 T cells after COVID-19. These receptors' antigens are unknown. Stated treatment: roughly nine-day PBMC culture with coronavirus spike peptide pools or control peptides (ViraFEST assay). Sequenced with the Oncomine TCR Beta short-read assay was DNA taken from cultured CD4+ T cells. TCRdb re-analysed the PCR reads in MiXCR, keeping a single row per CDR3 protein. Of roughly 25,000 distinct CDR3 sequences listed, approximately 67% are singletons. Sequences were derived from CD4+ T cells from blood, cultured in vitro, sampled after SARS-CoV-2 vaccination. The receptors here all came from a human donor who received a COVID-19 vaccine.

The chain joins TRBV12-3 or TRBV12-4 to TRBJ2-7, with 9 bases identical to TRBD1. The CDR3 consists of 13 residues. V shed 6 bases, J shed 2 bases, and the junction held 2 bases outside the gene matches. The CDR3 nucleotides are TGTGCCAGCAGGGGACAGGGTACCTACGAGCAGTACTTC. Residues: CASRGQGTYEQYF.

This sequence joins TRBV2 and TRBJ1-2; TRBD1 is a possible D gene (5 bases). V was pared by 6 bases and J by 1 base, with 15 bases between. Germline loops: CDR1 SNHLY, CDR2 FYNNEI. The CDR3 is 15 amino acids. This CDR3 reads CASSAAQGINYGYTF. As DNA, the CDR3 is TGTGCCAGCAGCGCAGCCCAGGGAATTAACTATGGCTACACCTTC.

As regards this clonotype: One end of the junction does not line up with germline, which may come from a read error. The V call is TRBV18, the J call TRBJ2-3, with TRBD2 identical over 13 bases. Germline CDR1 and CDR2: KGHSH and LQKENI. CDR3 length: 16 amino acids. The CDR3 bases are TGTACCAGCTCCCCACTAGCGGGGGGGAGCACAGATACGCAGTATTTT. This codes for CTSSPLAGGSTDTQYF.

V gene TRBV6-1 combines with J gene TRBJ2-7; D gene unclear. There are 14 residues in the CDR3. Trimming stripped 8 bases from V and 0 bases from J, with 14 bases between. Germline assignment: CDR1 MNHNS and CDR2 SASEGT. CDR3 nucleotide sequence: TGTGCCAGCGGTCGTGATTCGAGCTCCTACGAGCAGTACTTC. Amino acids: CASGRDSSSYEQYF.

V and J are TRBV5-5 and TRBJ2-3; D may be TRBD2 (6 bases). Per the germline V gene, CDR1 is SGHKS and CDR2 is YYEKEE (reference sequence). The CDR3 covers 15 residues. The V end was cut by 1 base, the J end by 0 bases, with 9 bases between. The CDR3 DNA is TGTGCCAGCAGCTTGACTGGACTAAGCACAGATACGCAGTATTTT. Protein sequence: CASSLTGLSTDTQYF. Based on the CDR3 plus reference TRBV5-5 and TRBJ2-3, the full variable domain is DAGVTQSPTHLIKTRGQQVTLRCSPISGHKSVSWYQQVLGQGPQFIFQYYEKEERGRGNFPDRFSARQFPNYSSELNVNALLLGDSALYLCASSLTGLSTDTQYFGPGTRLTVL.